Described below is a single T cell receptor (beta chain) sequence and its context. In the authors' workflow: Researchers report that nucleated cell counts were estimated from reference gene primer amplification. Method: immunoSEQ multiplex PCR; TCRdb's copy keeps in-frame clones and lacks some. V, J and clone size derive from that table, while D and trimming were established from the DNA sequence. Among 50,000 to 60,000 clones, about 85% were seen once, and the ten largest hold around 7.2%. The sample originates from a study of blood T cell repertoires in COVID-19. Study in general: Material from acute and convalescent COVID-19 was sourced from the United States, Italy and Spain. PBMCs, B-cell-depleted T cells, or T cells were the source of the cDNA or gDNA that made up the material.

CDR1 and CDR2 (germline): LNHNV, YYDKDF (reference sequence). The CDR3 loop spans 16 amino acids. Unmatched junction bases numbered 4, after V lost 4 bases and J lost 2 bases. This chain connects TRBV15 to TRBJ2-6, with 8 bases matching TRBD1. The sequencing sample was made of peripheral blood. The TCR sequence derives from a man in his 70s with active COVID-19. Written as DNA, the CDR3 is TGTGCCACCAGCAAACAGGGGGGCGCTGGGGCCAACGTCCTGACTTTC. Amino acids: CATSKQGGAGANVLTF.